The 32 T cell receptor beta chains below were found in one sample sequenced in a study of blood T cell repertoires in COVID-19. Sequencing was performed with immunoSEQ multiplex PCR; in TCRdb, only in-frame clones are kept and a portion is missing. The sample has 150,000 or so clones, around 85% seen once. The sequencing input was peripheral blood. The receptors were sampled from a man in his sixties who had recovered from COVID-19.

The sample holds one count of this clone. The chain recombines TRBV2 with TRBJ2-1, with 9 nucleotides matching TRBD2. The germline V gene has CDR1 SNHLY and CDR2 FYNNEI. There are 19 residues in the CDR3. V lost 7 bases, J lost 3 bases, and 19 bases stayed unmatched. The CDR3 sequence is CASKQGEREVHPFYNEQFF. The CDR3 coding sequence is TGTGCCAGCAAGCAGGGGGAGCGGGAGGTCCACCCGTTCTACAATGAGCAGTTCTTC.

The rearrangement uses TRBV10-3 and TRBJ1-2; maybe TRBD1 (5 bases). The CDR3 is 14 amino acids. With 6 bases removed from V and 2 bases from J, the gap between germline ends came to 13 bases. Germline V lookup: CDR1 ENHRY, CDR2 SYGVKD. This CDR3 is CAIRADRGNYGYTF. CDR3 sequence (DNA): TGTGCCATCAGGGCAGACCGGGGGAACTATGGCTACACCTTC.

The chain carries TRBV24-1 and TRBJ2-3; unclear D gene. The CDR3 consists of 13 residues. Trimming left V 5 bases short and J 1 base short, with 6 bases between. Germline V gives CDR1 KGHDR, CDR2 SFDVKD. For the CDR3, the DNA is TGTGCCACCAGTGCGGTGGGCACAGATACGCAGTATTTT. This gives the protein CATSAVGTDTQYF.

This clone has a handful of counts. This chain connects TRBV23-1 to TRBJ2-7, with D unresolved. TRBV23-1 is labeled an ORF, and its function is uncertain. V was shortened by 1 base and J by 0 bases, with 7 bases between the two germline ends. The CDR3 sequence is 14 residues long. The CDR3 here is CASSQFEFSYEQYF. In DNA, the CDR3 is TGCGCCAGCAGTCAATTCGAGTTCTCCTACGAGCAGTACTTC.

The V and J genes are TRBV18 and TRBJ1-3; 7 nucleotides align to TRBD1. V trimming: 4 bases; J trimming: 4 bases; junction bases outside the gene matches: 4. CDR3 length: 14 amino acids. From germline, CDR1 is KGHSH and CDR2 LQKENI. As DNA, the CDR3 is TGTGCCAGCTCACTGGAACAGGGGGGAAACACCATATATTTT. As protein: CASSLEQGGNTIYF.

This chain connects TRBV7-6 to TRBJ2-7; D is unresolved. This CDR3 comprises 13 residues. Germline V CDR1 and CDR2: SGHVS, FNYEAQ. V was clipped by 1 base and J by 1 base, with 5 bases between them. The CDR3 DNA reads as TGTGCCAGCAGCTTAGGGGCTTCCTACGAGCAGTACTTC. It yields the protein CASSLGASYEQYF.

The chain has TRBV7-8 and TRBJ2-1; the D is unclear. Germline V gene lookup returns CDR1 SGHVS and CDR2 FQNEAQ. CDR3 length equals 11 residues. Trimming cost V 5 bases and J 11 bases, with 10 bases left between them. The CDR3 DNA follows: TGTGCCAGCAGCCCCAGTCGTCAGCAGTTCTTC. It is translated as CASSPSRQQFF.

The chain uses TRBV3-1 (or the pseudogene TRBV3-2) and TRBJ2-2, with TRBD1 identical over 8 bases. J lost 5 bases, V lost 4 bases, and 9 bases had no gene match. This CDR3 is built from 16 residues. CDR1 LGHDT and CDR2 YNNKEL come from the germline V gene (reference sequence). The CDR3 protein is CASSRDRSTATGELFF. Written as DNA, the CDR3 is TGTGCCAGCAGCCGGGACAGGAGCACGGCGACCGGGGAGCTGTTTTTT.

CDR3: CASSLESGGATDTQYF. In DNA, the CDR3 is TGTGCCAGCAGCCTCGAGAGCGGGGGGGCAACAGATACGCAGTATTTT. V and J are TRBV3-1 (or the pseudogene TRBV3-2) and TRBJ2-3; TRBD2 matches 10 bases. V lost 4 bases and J lost 3; bases outside the gene matches: 7. This CDR3 spans 16 amino acids. Germline CDR1 LGHDT, CDR2 YNNKEL (reference sequence).

V gene TRBV7-2 combines with J gene TRBJ1-2; the D is unclear. Germline lookup yields CDR1 SGHTA and CDR2 FQGNSA. CDR3 size: 12 residues. The germline V and J ends were trimmed by 2 bases and 6 bases, with 7 bases remaining between them. The CDR3 is CASSLSDNGYTF. The CDR3 coding sequence is TGTGCCAGCAGCTTATCAGACAATGGCTACACCTTC.

This clone has only a few counts. This chain joins TRBV7-8 and TRBJ1-1; possible D gene TRBD1, 5 bases. The ends were cut back, 1 base at V and 5 bases at J, with 8 bases in the middle. Germline-derived CDR1 and CDR2 are SGHVS and FQNEAQ. This CDR3 region has 13 residues. CDR3: CASSLGQRTEAFF. The CDR3 DNA follows: TGTGCCAGCAGCTTAGGACAGAGGACTGAAGCTTTCTTT.

The genes are TRBV18 and TRBJ1-3; 7 positions match TRBD1. J lost 4 bases, V lost 2 bases, and 5 bases had no gene match. The CDR3 loop spans 15 amino acids. CDR1 and CDR2 from the germline V gene are KGHSH and LQKENI. The CDR3 bases are TGTGCCAGCTCACCAGCACAGGGGCTCGGAAACACCATATATTTT. The encoded protein is CASSPAQGLGNTIYF.

This clone was picked up a small number of times. V and J are TRBV29-1 and TRBJ2-1, with D hard to call. The CDR3 runs to 12 residues. V was pared by 2 bases and J by 14 bases, with 16 bases between. Germline values: CDR1 SQVTM, CDR2 ANQGSEA. The CDR3 loop reads CSVERSVRQKFF. CDR3 nucleotide sequence: TGCAGCGTTGAAAGGAGTGTAAGGCAAAAGTTCTTC.

V and J are TRBV5-1 and TRBJ2-1; 8 nucleotides line up with TRBD1. V lost 2 bases, J lost 5 bases, and 9 bases stayed unmatched. The CDR3 contains 16 residues. Germline loops: CDR1 SGHRS, CDR2 YFSETQ. CDR3 in DNA: TGCGCCAGCAGCTTATTCGGACAGGGTCCTAACAATGAGCAGTTCTTC. It specifies CASSLFGQGPNNEQFF.

This clone was seen only a few times. J is TRBJ2-7 and V is TRBV30, with D possibly being TRBD2 (5 bases). The CDR3 sequence is 13 residues long. The germline V gene encodes CDR1 GTSNPN and CDR2 SVGIG (reference sequence). Trimming cost V 1 base and J 2 bases, with 9 bases left between them. The CDR3 DNA reads as TGTGCCTGGAGTGCGGGATCGGCCTACGAGCAGTACTTC. Its protein product is CAWSAGSAYEQYF.

The gene calls are TRBV10-3 and TRBJ1-1, with 7 positions matching TRBD1. Germline V gene data show CDR1 as ENHRY and CDR2 as SYGVKD. The CDR3 runs 12 residues. The V and J ends lost 9 bases and 4 bases, in that order; junction bases with no gene match: 5. CDR3 sequence reads: CAIQGPGTEAFF. CDR3 bases: TGTGCCATACAGGGGCCGGGCACTGAAGCTTTCTTT.

The rearrangement uses TRBV28 and TRBJ1-5, with a weak D call TRBD1 (5 bases). In germline, CDR1 is MDHEN, CDR2 SYDVKM. The length of the CDR3 is 15 residues. V was pared by 7 bases and J by 7 bases, with 20 bases between. This chain's CDR3 is CASNENTRGQQPQHF. Written as DNA, the CDR3 is TGTGCCAGCAATGAGAACACCAGAGGACAACAGCCCCAGCATTTT.

The V and J genes are TRBV4-2 and TRBJ2-4, with TRBD2 matching 8 bases. From germline, CDR1 is LGHNA and CDR2 YNFKEQ. The CDR3 sequence is 16 residues long. J gave up 7 bases and V 5 bases, and 13 bases lay outside the gene matches. Here the CDR3 DNA reads TGTGCCAGCAGCTCAGGAGCGGGGGCGCGGTTGAACATTCAGTACTTC. As protein: CASSSGAGARLNIQYF.

This chain joins TRBV14 and TRBJ1-1; D remains ambiguous. Germline CDR1 reads SGHDN; CDR2 reads FVKESK. The CDR3 totals 13 residues. Trimming left V 5 bases short and J 0 bases short, with 7 bases between. The CDR3 loop reads CASSVQVNTEAFF. The CDR3 region has the DNA TGTGCCAGCAGCGTGCAGGTGAACACTGAAGCTTTCTTT.

The genes are TRBV9 and TRBJ2-6; 12 bases map to TRBD1. The CDR3 is made up of 18 amino acids. With 4 bases clipped from V and 4 bases from J, the junction kept 9 bases outside the gene matches. The V gene's germline CDR1 is SGDLS and CDR2 YYNGEE. Here the CDR3 DNA reads TGTGCCAGCAGCCCTACCGGGACAGGGGGCGCGGGGGCCAACGTCCTGACTTTC. Protein product: CASSPTGTGGAGANVLTF. Filled out from reference TRBV9 and TRBJ2-6, the complete variable domain reads DSGVTQTPKHLITATGQRVTLRCSPRSGDLSVYWYQQSLDQGLQFLIQYYNGEERAKGNILERFSAQQFPDLHSELNLSSLELGDSALYFCASSPTGTGGAGANVLTFGAGSRLTVL.

V usage is TRBV19 and J usage is TRBJ2-4, with 9 nucleotides matching TRBD1. CDR3 length: 15 amino acids. From germline, CDR1 is LNHDA and CDR2 SQIVND (reference sequence). V dropped 5 bases and J dropped 7; count of bases not matched to a gene: 9. The CDR3 protein is CASSAQGALRNIQYF. CDR3 coding DNA: TGTGCCAGTAGTGCACAGGGGGCCCTAAGGAACATTCAGTACTTC.

V gene TRBV12-3 or TRBV12-4 combines with J gene TRBJ2-3; maybe TRBD1 (5 bases). The V end lost 6 bases, the J end lost 4 bases, and 11 bases lay between the germline ends. The CDR3 covers 13 residues. Here the CDR3 reads CASSPQDADTQYF. The DNA of the CDR3 is TGTGCCAGCAGCCCACAGGACGCAGATACGCAGTATTTT.

This chain links TRBV27 with TRBJ1-4, with a possible D match to TRBD1 (5 bases). CDR1 is MNHEY, CDR2 SMNVEV, per germline (reference sequence). V gave up 6 bases and J gave up 15 bases, with 14 bases separating them. CDR3 size: 11 residues. The CDR3 loop is CASRQGLALFF. In DNA, the CDR3 is TGTGCCAGCAGGCAGGGATTGGCATTGTTTTTT.

The chain uses TRBV5-6 and TRBJ2-2; 7 bases fit TRBD1. In germline, CDR1 is SGHDT, CDR2 YYEEEE. V lost 0 bases and J lost 1; bases outside the gene matches: 0. The CDR3 is 15 amino acids. DNA of the CDR3: TGTGCCAGCAGCTTGGGGGACAGGAACACCGGGGAGCTGTTTTTT. It yields the protein CASSLGDRNTGELFF. The variable domain in full, completed from reference TRBV5-6 and TRBJ2-2, reads DAGVTQSPTHLIKTRGQQVTLRCSPKSGHDTVSWYQQALGQGPQFIFQYYEEEERQRGNFPDRFSGHQFPNYSSELNVNALLLGDSALYLCASSLGDRNTGELFFGEGSRLTVL.

The rearrangement links TRBV5-1 to TRBJ2-2; no clear D. The CDR3 sequence is 15 residues long. V was trimmed by 4 bases and J by 0 bases, leaving 10 bases between them. The V gene's germline CDR1 is SGHRS and CDR2 YFSETQ. The CDR3 nucleotides read TGCGCCAGCAGCCTATATAACTCGAACACCGGGGAGCTGTTTTTT. This encodes CASSLYNSNTGELFF.

This chain connects TRBV11-1 to TRBJ2-7, with 10 bases matching TRBD2. V was pared by 4 bases and J by 0 bases, with 3 bases of the junction left unmatched. The germline V gene encodes CDR1 SGHAT and CDR2 FQDESV (reference sequence). CDR3 length: 15 amino acids. CDR3: CASSYSSGGSYEQYF. The CDR3 DNA reads TGTGCCAGCAGCTATTCTAGCGGGGGCTCCTACGAGCAGTACTTC.

CDR3 sequence reads: CASSLGSGGGDTQYF. The CDR3 DNA reads TGTGCCAGCAGCTTGGGTAGTGGGGGAGGGGATACGCAGTATTTT. The gene calls are TRBV5-4 and TRBJ2-3; 7 positions agree with TRBD2. The V gene's germline CDR1 is SGHNT and CDR2 YYREEE (reference sequence). The CDR3 spans 15 residues. V trimming: 0 bases; J trimming: 6 bases; junction bases outside the gene matches: 7.

The rearrangement links TRBV6-5 to TRBJ2-7, with 8 bases matching TRBD1. V lost 7 bases and J lost 6; bases outside the gene matches: 5. Germline V gene sequence: CDR1 MNHEY, CDR2 SVGAGI. CDR3 length: 12 amino acids. In DNA, the CDR3 is TGTGCCAGCAAAGGACAGGGCGGCGAGCAGTACTTC. This gives the protein CASKGQGGEQYF.

The chain couples TRBV2 to TRBJ1-6, with D perhaps matching TRBD1 (6 bases). V was shortened by 6 bases and J by 5 bases, with 17 bases between the two germline ends. The CDR3 contains 16 residues. Per germline, CDR1 SNHLY and CDR2 FYNNEI. Written as DNA, the CDR3 is TGTGCCAGCAGCCCGAGGCGGACAGATGATAATTCACCCCTCCACTTT. It is translated as CASSPRRTDDNSPLHF. Full variable domain (missing parts from reference TRBV2 and TRBJ1-6): EPEVTQTPSHQVTQMGQEVILRCVPISNHLYFYWYRQILGQKVEFLVSFYNNEISEKSEIFDDQFSVERPDGSNFTLKIRSTKLEDSAMYFCASSPRRTDDNSPLHFGNGTRLTVT.

This clone was counted a single time. Other DNA sequences in the sample encode the same CDR3. The rearrangement joins TRBV6-5 to TRBJ2-6; no clear D. Trimming left V 8 bases short and J 1 base short, with 6 bases between. The CDR3 is 13 amino acids. Germline CDR1 and CDR2: MNHEY and SVGAGI. CDR3 sequence (DNA): TGTGCCAGCTCCCGGTCTGGGGCCAACGTCCTGACTTTC. Protein sequence: CASSRSGANVLTF.

This clone was seen once. The rearrangement joins TRBV6-5 to TRBJ1-1; weak D call: TRBD1 (6 bases). The CDR3 loop spans 15 amino acids. V lost 6 bases to trimming and J lost 8 bases, with 22 bases between them. Germline values: CDR1 MNHEY, CDR2 SVGAGI. The CDR3 DNA reads as TGTGCCAGCAGCCGCCCTGGACAGAGCACTTCCGAAGCTTTCTTT. Its protein product is CASSRPGQSTSEAFF.

V gene TRBV10-3 combines with J gene TRBJ1-2; D is ambiguous. V was pared by 4 bases and J by 0 bases, with 6 bases between. The length of the CDR3 is 13 residues. Germline V gene lookup returns CDR1 ENHRY and CDR2 SYGVKD. The CDR3 DNA reads TGTGCCATCAGTGCGGAGCCTAACTATGGCTACACCTTC. Translating gives CAISAEPNYGYTF.